Each of the 18 T cell receptor beta chains below was sequenced from the same sample in a study of T cells in Graves' hyperthyroidism and ophthalmopathy. Amplification yielded TCR beta CDR3 regions, with RNA transcripts as the source. HTBI primers were employed in a first-round RT-PCR of the TCR CDR3. TCRdb re-called the multiplex PCR reads with MiXCR, one entry per CDR3 protein. The table records a few hundred thousand distinct CDR3 sequences, over 15% of them present only once. Sequenced material: blood. Receptors originate from a woman aged 55-70 years with Graves' ophthalmopathy.

This clonotype has ten or more counts. V gene TRBV11-2 combines with J gene TRBJ1-5, with TRBD1 identical over 10 bases. Germline loops: CDR1 SGHAT, CDR2 FQNNGV. The CDR3 extends over 15 amino acids. The V gene end was trimmed by 4 bases and the J gene end by 7 bases; junction bases not matched to a gene: 7. The DNA of the CDR3 is TGTGCCAGCAGCTCGACCGGGACAGGGGTCCAGCCCCAGCATTTT. This encodes CASSSTGTGVQPQHF.

This clonotype has a count of ten or more. The chain carries TRBV11-1 and TRBJ2-1; TRBD2 agrees at 7 bases. Germline-derived CDR1 and CDR2 are SGHAT and FQDESV (reference sequence). J lost 10 bases, V lost 2 bases, and 5 bases had no gene match. This CDR3 is built from 13 residues. Here the CDR3 DNA reads TGTGCCAGCAGCTTAACGTTGGGAGGGGAGCAGTTCTTC. Translating it yields CASSLTLGGEQFF.

This clonotype appeared a few times. The chain recombines TRBV25-1 with TRBJ2-3; TRBD2 agrees at 9 bases. Germline lookup yields CDR1 MGHDK and CDR2 SYGVNS. V dropped 6 bases and J dropped 14; count of bases not matched to a gene: 12. This CDR3 has 13 residues. The CDR3, as DNA: TGTGCCAGCAGCCCCTGGTCGCGGGAGGGCGCGTATTTT. Protein: CASSPWSREGAYF.

This clonotype was recorded many times. The genes are TRBV9 and TRBJ1-1; the D gene is possibly TRBD1 (5 bases). Germline V gene data show CDR1 as SGDLS and CDR2 as YYNGEE. The CDR3 sequence is 14 residues long. The V and J ends lost 0 bases and 5 bases respectively, with 11 bases between them. CDR3 in amino acids: CASSVVGTATEAFF. CDR3 coding DNA: TGTGCCAGCAGCGTAGTAGGGACGGCTACTGAAGCTTTCTTT.

This clonotype occurred many times. The chain uses TRBV6-6 and TRBJ2-3; TRBD2 might be the D (6 bases). This CDR3 is 14 amino acids long. Germline V gene lookup returns CDR1 MNHNY and CDR2 SVGAGI (reference sequence). The germline V and J ends were trimmed by 2 bases and 2 bases, with 8 bases remaining between them. CDR3 in DNA: TGTGCCAGCAGTTACGCGGGACCCACAGATACGCAGTATTTT. As protein: CASSYAGPTDTQYF.

The table lists this clonotype with many counts. The chain uses TRBV20-1 and TRBJ1-4; D unresolved. CDR1 is DFQATT and CDR2 is SNEGSKA in the germline V gene (reference sequence). This CDR3 has 15 residues. V was pared by 3 bases and J by 5 bases, with 16 bases between. The CDR3 here is CSARWTIGRNEKLFF. The CDR3 coding sequence is TGCAGTGCTAGGTGGACGATCGGGAGAAATGAAAAACTGTTTTTT.

Points on this clonotype: Being one base from a much bigger clone, this may be a read error. The missing conserved phenylalanine or tryptophan at the end of this CDR3 makes a read error likely. V gene TRBV6-1 combines with J gene TRBJ1-2, with D unclear. This CDR3 is built from 13 residues. The V gene's germline CDR1 is MNHNS and CDR2 SASEGT. V was shortened by 6 bases and J by 7 bases, with 15 bases between the two germline ends. CDR3 nucleotide sequence: TGTGCCAGCAGAAACACCCAAACCGGTGGCTACACCCTC. It yields the protein CASRNTQTGGYTL.

V is TRBV3-1 and J is TRBJ2-7, with TRBD1 matching over 10 bases. V lost 1 base, J lost 3 bases, and 6 bases stayed unmatched. Germline-derived CDR1 and CDR2 are LGHDT and YNNKEL (reference sequence). This CDR3 has 16 amino acids. The CDR3 DNA reads TGTGCCAGCAGCCAAGGAGGGTGGACAGGGGGCTACGAGCAGTACTTC. This sequence encodes CASSQGGWTGGYEQYF.

The CDR3 nucleotides are TGCGCCAGCAGCCCCGTAACAGGGAACGGTGAAAAACTGTTTTTT. This codes for CASSPVTGNGEKLFF. The chain carries TRBV5-1 and TRBJ1-4, with a possible D match to TRBD1 (6 bases). Trimming left V 4 bases short and J 7 bases short, with 17 bases between. The germline V gene encodes CDR1 SGHRS and CDR2 YFSETQ. There are 15 residues in the CDR3. Full variable domain (missing parts from reference TRBV5-1 and TRBJ1-4): KAGVTQTPRYLIKTRGQQVTLSCSPISGHRSVSWYQQTPGQGLQFLFEYFSETQRNKGNFPGRFSGRQFSNSRSEMNVSTLELGDSALYLCASSPVTGNGEKLFFGSGTQLSVL.

To note about this clonotype: A junction boundary mismatches the germline segment, possibly from a read error. V and J are TRBV5-1 and TRBJ1-1, with 7 nucleotides matching TRBD1. Germline V gene sequence: CDR1 SGHRS, CDR2 YFSETQ. The CDR3 is 16 amino acids. CDR3: CASSLDGTALKTEAFF. The DNA for the CDR3 is TGCGCCAGCAGCTTGGATGGGACAGCCTTGAAGACTGAAGCTTTCTTT. Supplemented by reference TRBV5-1 and TRBJ1-1, the full variable domain reads KAGVTQTPRYLIKTRGQQVTLSCSPISGHRSVSWYQQTPGQGLQFLFEYFSETQRNKGNFPGRFSGRQFSNSRSEMNVSTLELGDSALYLCASSLDGTALKTEAFFGQGTRLTVV.

This clonotype was seen ten or more times. V is TRBV10-3 and J is TRBJ2-5; 9 positions agree with TRBD1. V was pared by 10 bases and J by 7 bases, with 10 bases of the junction left unmatched. The CDR3 has 13 amino acids. The germline V gene encodes CDR1 ENHRY and CDR2 SYGVKD. The CDR3 DNA sequence: TGTGCCACCTATACGGGACAGGGATCGACCCAGTACTTC. This translates into CATYTGQGSTQYF.

At least ten counts were recorded for this clonotype. This chain joins TRBV20-1 and TRBJ2-1, with TRBD2 as a possible D gene (5 bases). V lost 3 bases and J 7 bases, leaving 10 bases between the germline ends. This CDR3 has 12 residues. The germline CDR1 and CDR2 sequences are DFQATT and SNEGSKA (reference sequence). DNA for the CDR3: TGCAGTGCTAGGCGGGCTGTAAATGAGCAGTTCTTC. It encodes CSARRAVNEQFF.

About this clonotype: Given a much more abundant clone one base away, this may be a read error. The chain joins TRBV27 to TRBJ1-6, with D hard to call. Trimming took 3 bases from V and 9 from J, leaving 12 bases between them. In germline, CDR1 is MNHEY, CDR2 SMNVEV (reference sequence). The CDR3 is made up of 14 amino acids. CDR3 amino acids: CASSFWWEGSPLHF. Here the CDR3 DNA reads TGTGCCAGCAGTTTTTGGTGGGAGGGTTCACCCCTCCACTTT.

This clonotype was detected only a few times. The chain carries TRBV5-4 and TRBJ2-1, with 11 nucleotides matching TRBD2. The V gene end was trimmed by 0 bases and the J gene end by 3 bases; junction bases not matched to a gene: 5. The CDR3 has 17 amino acids. CDR1 is SGHNT and CDR2 is YYREEE in the germline V gene (reference sequence). For the CDR3, the DNA is TGTGCCAGCAGCTTGGAGATTAGCGGGGGGGACTACAATGAGCAGTTCTTC. It yields the protein CASSLEISGGDYNEQFF.

This clonotype appeared many times. The rearrangement links TRBV12-5 to TRBJ1-2; TRBD1 matches at 7 bases. V shed 6 bases and J 8 bases; nucleotides not matched to a gene: 12. CDR1 and CDR2 (germline): LGHNT, FRNRAP. This CDR3 is 14 amino acids long. In DNA, the CDR3 is TGTGCTAGTGGCCCGATCGACAGGGCGAGGGGCTACACCTTC. Encoded protein: CASGPIDRARGYTF.

This clonotype came up a few times. The gene calls are TRBV19 and TRBJ2-5; 7 nucleotides agree with TRBD2. J gave up 4 bases and V 3 bases, and 8 bases lay outside the gene matches. This CDR3 is built from 15 residues. Germline loops: CDR1 LNHDA, CDR2 SQIVND (reference sequence). CDR3 protein: CASSMRGRGGETQYF. The CDR3 DNA is TGTGCCAGTAGTATGAGAGGGAGGGGAGGAGAGACCCAGTACTTC.

CDR3 protein: CAIGRDTYEQYF. The CDR3 coding sequence is TGTGCCATTGGACGGGACACCTACGAGCAGTACTTC. J is TRBJ2-7 and V is TRBV7-8; TRBD1 might be the D (6 bases). Germline assignment: CDR1 SGHVS and CDR2 FQNEAQ. CDR3 size: 12 residues. Trimming left V 10 bases short and J 2 bases short, with 12 bases between.

The chain couples TRBV9 to TRBJ2-3; D ambiguous. The CDR3 runs to 14 residues. Per germline, CDR1 SGDLS and CDR2 YYNGEE. V lost 0 bases and J lost 2, with 7 bases in between. CDR3 sequence reads: CASSVGTFTDTQYF. Here the CDR3 DNA reads TGTGCCAGCAGCGTAGGTACTTTCACAGATACGCAGTATTTT.